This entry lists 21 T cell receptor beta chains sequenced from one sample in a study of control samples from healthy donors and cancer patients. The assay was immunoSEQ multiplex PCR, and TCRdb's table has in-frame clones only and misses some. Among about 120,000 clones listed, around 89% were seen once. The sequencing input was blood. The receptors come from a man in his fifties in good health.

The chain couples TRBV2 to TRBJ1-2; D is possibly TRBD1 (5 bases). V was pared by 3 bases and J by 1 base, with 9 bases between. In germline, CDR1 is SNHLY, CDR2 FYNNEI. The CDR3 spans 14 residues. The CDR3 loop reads CASSEGRYNYGYTF. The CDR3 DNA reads TGTGCCAGCAGTGAGGGACGGTATAACTATGGCTACACCTTC.

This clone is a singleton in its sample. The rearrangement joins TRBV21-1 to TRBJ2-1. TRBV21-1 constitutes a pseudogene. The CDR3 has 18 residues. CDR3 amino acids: CASSKVRPGPSSYNEQFF. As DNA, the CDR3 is TGTGCCAGCAGCAAAGTTCGTCCGGGGCCGAGCTCCTACAATGAGCAGTTCTTC.

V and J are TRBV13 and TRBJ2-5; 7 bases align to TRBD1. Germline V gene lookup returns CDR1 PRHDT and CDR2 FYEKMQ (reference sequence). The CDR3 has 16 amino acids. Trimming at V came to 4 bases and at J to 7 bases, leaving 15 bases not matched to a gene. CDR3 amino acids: CASSYLPGQIEATQYF. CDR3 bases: TGTGCCAGCAGCTATTTACCGGGACAGATAGAGGCGACCCAGTACTTC. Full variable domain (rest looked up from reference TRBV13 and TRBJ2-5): AAGVIQSPRHLIKEKRETATLKCYPIPRHDTVYWYQQGPGQDPQFLISFYEKMQSDKGSIPDRFSAQQFSDYHSELNMSSLELGDSALYFCASSYLPGQIEATQYFGPGTRLLVL.

CDR3: CASSFSGTGDYEQYF. DNA of the CDR3: TGCGCCAGCAGCTTCTCCGGGACAGGGGACTACGAGCAGTACTTC. The V and J genes are TRBV5-1 and TRBJ2-7; 10 bases map to TRBD1. V lost 2 bases, J lost 3 bases, and 5 bases stayed unmatched. CDR3 length: 15 residues. Germline loops: CDR1 SGHRS, CDR2 YFSETQ.

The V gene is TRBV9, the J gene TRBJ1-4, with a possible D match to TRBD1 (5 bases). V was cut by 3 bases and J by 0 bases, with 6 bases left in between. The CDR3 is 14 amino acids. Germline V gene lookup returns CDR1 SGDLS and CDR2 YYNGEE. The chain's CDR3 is CASSGGATNEKLFF. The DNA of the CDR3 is TGTGCCAGCAGCGGAGGGGCAACTAATGAAAAACTGTTTTTT.

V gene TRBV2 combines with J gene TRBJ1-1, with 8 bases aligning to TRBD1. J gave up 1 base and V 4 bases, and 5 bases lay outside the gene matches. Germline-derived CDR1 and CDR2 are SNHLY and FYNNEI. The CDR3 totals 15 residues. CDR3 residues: CASSGQGRSNTEAFF. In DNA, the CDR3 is TGTGCCAGCAGTGGACAGGGGAGATCGAACACTGAAGCTTTCTTT.

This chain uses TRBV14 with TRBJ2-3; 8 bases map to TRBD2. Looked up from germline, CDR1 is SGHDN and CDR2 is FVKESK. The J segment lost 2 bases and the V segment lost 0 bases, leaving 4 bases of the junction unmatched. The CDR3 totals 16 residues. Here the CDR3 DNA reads TGTGCCAGCAGCCAAGATGCAGCGGGGGCCACAGATACGCAGTATTTT. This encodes CASSQDAAGATDTQYF.

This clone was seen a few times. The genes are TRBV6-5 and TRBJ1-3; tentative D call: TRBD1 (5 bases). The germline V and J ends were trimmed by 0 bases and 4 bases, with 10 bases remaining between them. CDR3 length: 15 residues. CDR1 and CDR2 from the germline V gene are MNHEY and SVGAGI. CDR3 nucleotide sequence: TGTGCCAGCAGTTACTCGTCAGGGTACGGAAACACCATATATTTT. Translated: CASSYSSGYGNTIYF.

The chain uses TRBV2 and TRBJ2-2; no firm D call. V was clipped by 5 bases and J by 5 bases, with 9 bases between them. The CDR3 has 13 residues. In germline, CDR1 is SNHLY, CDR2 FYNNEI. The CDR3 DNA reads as TGTGCCAGCAGTATAGGGCCGACCGGGGAGCTGTTTTTT. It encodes CASSIGPTGELFF.

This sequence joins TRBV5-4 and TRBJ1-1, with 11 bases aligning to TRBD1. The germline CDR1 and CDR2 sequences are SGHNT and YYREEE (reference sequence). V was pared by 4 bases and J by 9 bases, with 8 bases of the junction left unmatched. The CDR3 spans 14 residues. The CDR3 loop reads CASSPQDRGRKAFF. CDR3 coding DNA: TGTGCCAGCAGCCCTCAGGACAGGGGGCGAAAAGCTTTCTTT.

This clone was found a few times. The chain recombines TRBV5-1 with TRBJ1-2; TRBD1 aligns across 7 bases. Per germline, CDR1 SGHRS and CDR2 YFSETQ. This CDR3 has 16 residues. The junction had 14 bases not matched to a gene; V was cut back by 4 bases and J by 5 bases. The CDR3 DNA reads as TGCGCCAGCAGCCCGACACGGGGACAGCGCTCTTATGGCTACACCTTC. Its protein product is CASSPTRGQRSYGYTF.

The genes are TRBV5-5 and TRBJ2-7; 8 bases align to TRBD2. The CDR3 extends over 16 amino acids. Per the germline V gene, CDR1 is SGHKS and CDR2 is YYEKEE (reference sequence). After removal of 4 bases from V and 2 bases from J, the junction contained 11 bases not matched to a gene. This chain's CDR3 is CASSPRQLAEAYEQYF. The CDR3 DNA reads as TGTGCCAGCAGCCCCAGACAACTAGCGGAGGCCTACGAGCAGTACTTC.

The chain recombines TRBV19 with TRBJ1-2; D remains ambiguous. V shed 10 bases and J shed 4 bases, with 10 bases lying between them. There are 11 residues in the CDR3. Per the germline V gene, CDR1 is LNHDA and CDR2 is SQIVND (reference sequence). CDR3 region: CATHGIYGYTF. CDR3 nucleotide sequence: TGTGCCACCCACGGGATCTATGGCTACACCTTC.

The CDR3 sequence: CASSTGQGSAETQYF. The CDR3 nucleotides are TGTGCCAGCAGCACCGGACAGGGATCGGCAGAGACCCAGTACTTC. The V call is TRBV7-9, the J call TRBJ2-5; 8 nucleotides line up with TRBD1. Germline trimming cut 5 bases from V and 4 bases from J; bases unmatched to any gene: 9. The CDR3 sequence is 15 residues long. Per germline, CDR1 SEHNR and CDR2 FQNEAQ (reference sequence).

This chain's CDR3 is CASSLRAMYSNQPQHF. Written as DNA, the CDR3 is TGTGCCAGCAGCTTGAGGGCGATGTATAGCAATCAGCCCCAGCATTTT. The chain combines TRBV5-8 with TRBJ1-5, with unresolved D. Germline CDR1 and CDR2: SGHTS and YDEGEE. The CDR3 covers 16 residues. The V end was cut by 1 base, the J end by 0 bases, with 11 bases between.

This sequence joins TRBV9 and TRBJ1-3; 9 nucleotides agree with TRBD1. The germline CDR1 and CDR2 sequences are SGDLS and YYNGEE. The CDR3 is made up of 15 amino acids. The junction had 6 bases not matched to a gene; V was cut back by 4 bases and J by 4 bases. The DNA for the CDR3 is TGTGCCAGCAGCTCACGGACAGGGGCGGGAAACACCATATATTTT. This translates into CASSSRTGAGNTIYF.

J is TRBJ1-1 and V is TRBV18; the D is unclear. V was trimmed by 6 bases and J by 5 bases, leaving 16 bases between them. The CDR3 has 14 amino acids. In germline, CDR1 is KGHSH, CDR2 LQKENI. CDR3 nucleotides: TGTGCCAGCTCTCCCGACACCCTGAGGACTGAAGCTTTCTTT. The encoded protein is CASSPDTLRTEAFF.

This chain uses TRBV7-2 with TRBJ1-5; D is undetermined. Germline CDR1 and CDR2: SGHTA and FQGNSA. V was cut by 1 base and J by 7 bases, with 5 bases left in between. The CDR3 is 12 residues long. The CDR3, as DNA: TGTGCCAGCAGCTTAGACCTACAGCCCCAGCATTTT. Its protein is CASSLDLQPQHF.

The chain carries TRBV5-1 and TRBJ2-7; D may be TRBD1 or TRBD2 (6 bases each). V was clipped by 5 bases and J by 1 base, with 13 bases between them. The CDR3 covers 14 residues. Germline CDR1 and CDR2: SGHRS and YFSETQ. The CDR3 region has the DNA TGCGCCAGCAGTGTGGAGGGGGGATCCTACGAGCAGTACTTC. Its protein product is CASSVEGGSYEQYF.

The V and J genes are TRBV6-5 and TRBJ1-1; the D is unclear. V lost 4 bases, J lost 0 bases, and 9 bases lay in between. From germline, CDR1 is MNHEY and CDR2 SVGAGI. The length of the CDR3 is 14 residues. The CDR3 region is CASSWTAMNTEAFF. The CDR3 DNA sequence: TGTGCCAGCAGTTGGACGGCTATGAACACTGAAGCTTTCTTT.

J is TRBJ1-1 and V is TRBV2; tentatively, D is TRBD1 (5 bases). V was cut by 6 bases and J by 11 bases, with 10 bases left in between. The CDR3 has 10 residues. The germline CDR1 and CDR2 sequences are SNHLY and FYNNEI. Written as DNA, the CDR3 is TGTGCCAGCAGGGACATCATGGCTTTCTTT. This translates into CASRDIMAFF.